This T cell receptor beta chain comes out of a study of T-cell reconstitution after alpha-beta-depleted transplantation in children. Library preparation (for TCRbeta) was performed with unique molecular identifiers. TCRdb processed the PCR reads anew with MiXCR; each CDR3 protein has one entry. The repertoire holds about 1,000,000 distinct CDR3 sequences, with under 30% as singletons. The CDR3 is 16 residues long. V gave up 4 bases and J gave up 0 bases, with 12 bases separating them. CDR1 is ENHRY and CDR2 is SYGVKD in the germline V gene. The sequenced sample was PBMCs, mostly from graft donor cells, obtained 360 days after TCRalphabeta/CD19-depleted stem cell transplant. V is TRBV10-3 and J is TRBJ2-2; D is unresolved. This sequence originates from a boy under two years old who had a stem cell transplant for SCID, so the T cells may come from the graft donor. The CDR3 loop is CAISGWQSANTGELFF. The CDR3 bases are TGTGCCATCAGTGGTTGGCAGAGCGCGAACACCGGGGAGCTGTTTTTT.